Shown below are 5 T cell receptor beta chains from a single sample sequenced in a study of blood T cell repertoires in COVID-19. The data were produced by immunoSEQ multiplex PCR, yet TCRdb's version contains in-frame clones alone and is incomplete. The table has about 140,000 clones, less than 85% seen once. Material: peripheral blood. All receptors come from a woman aged 80 or over in a cohort sampled during active or convalescent COVID-19.

The chain joins TRBV6-5 to TRBJ2-5; 7 nucleotides agree with TRBD2. The CDR3 covers 13 residues. The junction had 7 bases not matched to a gene; V was cut back by 7 bases and J by 5 bases. Germline values: CDR1 MNHEY, CDR2 SVGAGI. CDR3 sequence reads: CASTSGVKETQYF. CDR3 in DNA: TGTGCCAGCACAAGCGGGGTTAAGGAGACCCAGTACTTC.

The chain combines TRBV5-4 with TRBJ1-1, with 8 bases matching TRBD1. Germline CDR1 and CDR2: SGHNT and YYREEE (reference sequence). The CDR3 covers 15 residues. The junction had 10 bases not matched to a gene; V was cut back by 9 bases and J by 0 bases. This CDR3 reads CATRRQGQVNTEAFF. CDR3 coding DNA: TGTGCCACCAGGCGACAGGGGCAAGTGAACACTGAAGCTTTCTTT.

The V call is TRBV4-2, the J call TRBJ2-3; tentative D call: TRBD2 (5 bases). The CDR3 runs to 15 residues. Germline V gene data show CDR1 as LGHNA and CDR2 as YNFKEQ. V lost 6 bases to trimming and J lost 1 base, with 14 bases between them. CDR3 sequence: CASSGGGIRTDTQYF. CDR3 coding DNA: TGTGCCAGCAGTGGAGGTGGTATCCGCACAGATACGCAGTATTTT.

The chain recombines TRBV7-2 with TRBJ2-4; 8 bases fit TRBD2. Trimming removed 4 bases from V and 6 bases from J; junction bases left unmatched: 5. This CDR3 is built from 14 residues. The germline V gene has CDR1 SGHTA and CDR2 FQGNSA. Here the CDR3 DNA reads TGTGCCAGCAGCTCCCCCGGGGGGGGAAACATTCAGTACTTC. Protein product: CASSSPGGGNIQYF.

This clone was counted only a few times. This chain uses TRBV7-9 with TRBJ1-6; D gene unclear. The CDR3 sequence is 13 residues long. Per the germline V gene, CDR1 is SEHNR and CDR2 is FQNEAQ (reference sequence). V was trimmed by 6 bases and J by 5 bases, leaving 8 bases between them. In DNA, the CDR3 is TGTGCCAGCAGGCTCAACAATAATTCACCCCTCCACTTT. Translation: CASRLNNNSPLHF.